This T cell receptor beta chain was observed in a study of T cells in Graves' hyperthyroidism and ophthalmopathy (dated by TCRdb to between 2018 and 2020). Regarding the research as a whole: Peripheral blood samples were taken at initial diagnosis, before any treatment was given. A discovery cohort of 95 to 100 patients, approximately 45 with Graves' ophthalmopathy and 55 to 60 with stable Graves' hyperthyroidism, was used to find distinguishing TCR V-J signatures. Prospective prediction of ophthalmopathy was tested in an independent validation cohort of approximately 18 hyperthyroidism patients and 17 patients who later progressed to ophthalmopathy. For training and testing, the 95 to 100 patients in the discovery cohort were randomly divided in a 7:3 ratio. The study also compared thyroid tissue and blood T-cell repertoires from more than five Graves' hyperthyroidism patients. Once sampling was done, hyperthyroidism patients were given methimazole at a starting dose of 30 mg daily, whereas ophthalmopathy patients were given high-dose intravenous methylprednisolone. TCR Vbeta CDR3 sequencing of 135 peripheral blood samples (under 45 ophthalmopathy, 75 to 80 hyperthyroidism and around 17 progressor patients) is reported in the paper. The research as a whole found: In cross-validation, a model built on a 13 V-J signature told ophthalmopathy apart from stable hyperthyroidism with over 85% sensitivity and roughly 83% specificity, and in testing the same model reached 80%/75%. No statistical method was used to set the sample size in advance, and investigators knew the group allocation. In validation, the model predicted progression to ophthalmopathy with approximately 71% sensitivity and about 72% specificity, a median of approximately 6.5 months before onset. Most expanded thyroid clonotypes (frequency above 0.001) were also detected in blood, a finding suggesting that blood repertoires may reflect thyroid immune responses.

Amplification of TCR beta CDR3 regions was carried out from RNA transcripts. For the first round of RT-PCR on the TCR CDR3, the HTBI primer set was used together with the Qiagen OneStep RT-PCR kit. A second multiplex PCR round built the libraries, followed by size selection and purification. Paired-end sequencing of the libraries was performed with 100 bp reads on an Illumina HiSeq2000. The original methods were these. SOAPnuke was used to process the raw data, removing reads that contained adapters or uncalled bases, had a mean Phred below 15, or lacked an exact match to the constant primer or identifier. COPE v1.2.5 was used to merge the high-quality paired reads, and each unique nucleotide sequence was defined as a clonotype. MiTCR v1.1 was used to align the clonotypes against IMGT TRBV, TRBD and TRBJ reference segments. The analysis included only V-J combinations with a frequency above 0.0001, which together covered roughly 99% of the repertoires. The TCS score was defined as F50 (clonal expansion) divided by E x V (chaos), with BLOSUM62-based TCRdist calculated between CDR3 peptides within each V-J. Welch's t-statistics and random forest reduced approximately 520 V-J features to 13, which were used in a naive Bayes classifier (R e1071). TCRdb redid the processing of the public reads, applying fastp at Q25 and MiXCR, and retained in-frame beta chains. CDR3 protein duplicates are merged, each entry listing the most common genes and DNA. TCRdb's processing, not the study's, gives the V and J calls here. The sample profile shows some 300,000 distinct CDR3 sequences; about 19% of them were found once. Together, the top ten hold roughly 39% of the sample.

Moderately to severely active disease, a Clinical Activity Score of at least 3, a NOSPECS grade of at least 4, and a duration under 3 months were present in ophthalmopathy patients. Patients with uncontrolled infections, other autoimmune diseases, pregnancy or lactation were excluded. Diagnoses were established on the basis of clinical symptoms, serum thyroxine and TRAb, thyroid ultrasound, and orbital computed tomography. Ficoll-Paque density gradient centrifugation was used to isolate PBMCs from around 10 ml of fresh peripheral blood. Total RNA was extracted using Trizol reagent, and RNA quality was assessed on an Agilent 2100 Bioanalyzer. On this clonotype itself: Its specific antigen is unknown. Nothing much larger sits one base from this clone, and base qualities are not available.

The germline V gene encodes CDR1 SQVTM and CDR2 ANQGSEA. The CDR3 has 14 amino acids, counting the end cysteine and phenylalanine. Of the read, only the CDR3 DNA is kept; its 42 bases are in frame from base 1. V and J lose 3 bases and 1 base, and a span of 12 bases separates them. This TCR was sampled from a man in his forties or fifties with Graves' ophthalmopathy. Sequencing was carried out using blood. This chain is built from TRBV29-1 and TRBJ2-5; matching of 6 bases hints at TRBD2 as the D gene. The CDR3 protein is CSVEEGKGQETQYF. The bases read TGCAGCGTTGAGGAGGGAAAGGGCCAAGAGACCCAGTACTTC.